This record concerns one T cell receptor (beta chain) sequence. Its antigen is not known. TCRdb reprocessed the 5' RACE reads and keeps a single row for each CDR3 protein, giving no DNA. With about 160,000 distinct CDR3 sequences in the sample, the ten largest clones hold over 2.5%. Germline CDR1 and CDR2: SGHTA and FQGNSA. The CDR3 sequence is 12 residues long. This sample was taken from a study of monozygotic twins with inflammatory bowel disease. General study findings and limits: Especially with disease activity, IBD patients had fewer clonotypes in common with others than healthy twins did.

The sample comprised blood. This clonotype was sampled from a human donor with ulcerative colitis or Crohn's disease, or a healthy co-twin of an affected twin (not recorded which). The V and J genes are TRBV7-2 and TRBJ2-7. CDR3 in amino acids: CASSFSWYEQYF.